A single sample gave rise to the 18 T cell receptor beta chains below, sequenced in a study of CD8 T cells in Susac syndrome. With random hexamers, reverse transcription was performed on about 0.5 to 1 ug of RNA. TCRdb itself ran the immunoSEQ multiplex PCR reads through MiXCR, one entry per CDR3 protein. The table has around 270,000 distinct CDR3 sequences, around 89% seen once. Material for sequencing was CD8+ T cells from PBMCs. Receptor source: a human donor with multiple sclerosis.

This chain uses TRBV27 with TRBJ2-1; D is perhaps TRBD1 (5 bases). Germline CDR1 reads MNHEY; CDR2 reads SMNVEV (reference sequence). V was trimmed by 5 bases and J by 7 bases, leaving 12 bases between them. The length of the CDR3 is 13 residues. CDR3 DNA sequence: TGTGCCAGCAGTACCGGCCCAGGGAATGAGCAGTTCTTC. Translating it yields CASSTGPGNEQFF.

The rearrangement links TRBV29-1 to TRBJ2-2; D may be TRBD1 or TRBD2 (5 bases each). This CDR3 has 13 amino acids. V gave up 5 bases and J gave up 0 bases, with 7 bases separating them. The V gene's germline CDR1 is SQVTM and CDR2 ANQGSEA. The CDR3, as DNA: TGCAGCGTTTTGGGACCGAACACCGGGGAGCTGTTTTTT. Translated, it gives CSVLGPNTGELFF.

CDR3 DNA sequence: TGTGCCAGCATAGCCAGGGCCAATGAGCAGTTCTTC. Protein: CASIARANEQFF. The chain recombines TRBV2 with TRBJ2-1, with D maybe TRBD1 (5 bases). This CDR3 is 12 amino acids long. Trimming cost V 7 bases and J 6 bases, with 10 bases left between them. The germline CDR1 and CDR2 sequences are SNHLY and FYNNEI.

This chain joins TRBV5-6 and TRBJ1-3; TRBD1 is a possible D gene (5 bases). The CDR3 has 14 residues. Looked up from germline, CDR1 is SGHDT and CDR2 is YYEEEE. V dropped 0 bases and J dropped 9 bases, with 13 bases sitting between them. CDR3 bases: TGTGCCAGCAGCTTGGGCCGGTCCGGGGGCACCATATATTTT. This translates into CASSLGRSGGTIYF.

The chain couples TRBV11-1 to TRBJ1-2, with 11 bases fitting TRBD1. The CDR3 spans 20 residues. Germline values: CDR1 SGHAT, CDR2 FQDESV (reference sequence). With 5 bases clipped from V and 4 bases from J, the junction kept 21 bases outside the gene matches. The CDR3 nucleotides are TGTGCCAGCAGCCAACCCACGCCCAGGACAGGGGGCGAAGATGGCTATGGCTACACCTTC. This codes for CASSQPTPRTGGEDGYGYTF.

There are a few counts of this clonotype. The V and J genes are TRBV12-3 or TRBV12-4 and TRBJ1-1; no definite D call. This CDR3 is 13 amino acids long. Deletions cut 1 base from V and 4 bases from J, with 7 bases between. In nucleotides, the CDR3 is TGTGCCAGCAGTTTAGGTGTGGGCACTGAAGCTTTCTTT. Translated, it gives CASSLGVGTEAFF.

The rearrangement uses TRBV19 and TRBJ2-1, with a tentative D call TRBD2 (6 bases). The CDR3 totals 14 residues. Trimming pared 5 bases from V and 5 bases from J, leaving 13 bases between. CDR1 and CDR2 (germline): LNHDA, SQIVND (reference sequence). DNA for the CDR3: TGTGCCAGTAGTGGAGGGACTGGGGACAATGAGCAGTTCTTC. It is translated as CASSGGTGDNEQFF.

A single count supports this clonotype. The chain couples TRBV3-1 to TRBJ2-3; D may be TRBD2 (6 bases). Germline V gene lookup returns CDR1 LGHDT and CDR2 YNNKEL (reference sequence). CDR3 length: 17 amino acids. Trimming shortened V by 1 base and J by 1 base, and 15 bases separated the two germline ends. The CDR3 DNA follows: TGTGCCAGCAGCCAAGTATCGGAGGGATGGGGCACAGATACGCAGTATTTT. It specifies CASSQVSEGWGTDTQYF.

The genes are TRBV5-4 and TRBJ1-4; the D gene is possibly TRBD1 (5 bases). Per the germline V gene, CDR1 is SGHNT and CDR2 is YYREEE (reference sequence). The V end lost 4 bases, the J end lost 7 bases, and 11 bases lay between the germline ends. The CDR3 runs 13 residues. The CDR3 DNA sequence: TGTGCCAGCAGCCTCCAGGGCTTTGAAAAACTGTTTTTT. This codes for CASSLQGFEKLFF.

The V and J genes are TRBV20-1 and TRBJ2-1; no clear D gene. The germline V and J ends were trimmed by 0 bases and 0 bases, with 15 bases remaining between them. The CDR3 is made up of 17 amino acids. Germline-derived CDR1 and CDR2 are DFQATT and SNEGSKA (reference sequence). CDR3 coding DNA: TGCAGTGCTAGAGATCAGAGGAGCTTTAGCTCCTACAATGAGCAGTTCTTC. Protein: CSARDQRSFSSYNEQFF.

This rearrangement joins TRBV28 to TRBJ1-2, with D uncertain. V was cut by 2 bases and J by 0 bases, with 13 bases left in between. Germline-derived CDR1 and CDR2 are MDHEN and SYDVKM. CDR3 length: 16 amino acids. Written as DNA, the CDR3 is TGTGCCAGCAGTTTAAAAGGTACAACCCCTAACTATGGCTACACCTTC. It is translated as CASSLKGTTPNYGYTF.

The V and J genes are TRBV20-1 and TRBJ1-1; D may be TRBD1 (6 bases). The CDR3 covers 12 residues. Trimming pared 3 bases from V and 4 bases from J, leaving 9 bases between. Germline values: CDR1 DFQATT, CDR2 SNEGSKA (reference sequence). DNA for the CDR3: TGCAGTGCTAGCGTGGGGGCCACTGAAGCTTTCTTT. Its translation is CSASVGATEAFF.

The chain is built from TRBV6-5 and TRBJ1-5; D unclear. This CDR3 spans 13 amino acids. V was cut by 6 bases and J by 2 bases, with 8 bases left in between. Germline V gene lookup returns CDR1 MNHEY and CDR2 SVGAGI. The CDR3 region is CASSGHGNQPQHF. The CDR3 DNA reads as TGTGCCAGCAGCGGGCATGGCAATCAGCCCCAGCATTTT.

CDR3 sequence: CASSSPTGTNYGYTF. Written as DNA, the CDR3 is TGTGCCAGCAGCTCTCCGACAGGGACGAACTATGGCTACACCTTC. The chain combines TRBV7-9 with TRBJ1-2; 7 bases agree with TRBD1. The CDR3 runs 15 residues. The germline V gene encodes CDR1 SEHNR and CDR2 FQNEAQ (reference sequence). J gave up 2 bases and V 4 bases, and 7 bases lay outside the gene matches.

The gene calls are TRBV28 and TRBJ2-4; 7 nucleotides line up with TRBD2. Germline CDR1 and CDR2: MDHEN and SYDVKM. With V trimmed by 6 bases and J by 9 bases, 14 bases remained unmatched. This CDR3 spans 15 amino acids. In DNA form, the CDR3 reads TGTGCCAGCAGCCCCTCCCTAGCGGCGTACAGCATTCAGTACTTC. It specifies CASSPSLAAYSIQYF.

The chain employs TRBV19 and TRBJ1-2; maybe TRBD1 (6 bases). The germline V gene encodes CDR1 LNHDA and CDR2 SQIVND (reference sequence). The CDR3 totals 14 residues. V was clipped by 7 bases and J by 6 bases, with 18 bases between them. The CDR3 DNA is TGTGCCAGTACCTCGGGGGCAGGGATAAATGGCTACACCTTC. Translated: CASTSGAGINGYTF.

V usage is TRBV5-6 and J usage is TRBJ2-7; D perhaps matches TRBD2 (6 bases). CDR3 length equals 14 residues. Per germline, CDR1 SGHDT and CDR2 YYEEEE. V was shortened by 8 bases and J by 0 bases, with 15 bases between the two germline ends. For the CDR3, the DNA is TGTGCCAGGAGAACTAGCATCGGCTCCTACGAGCAGTACTTC. It encodes CARRTSIGSYEQYF.

The chain combines TRBV6-5 with TRBJ2-3; no clear D gene. Germline values: CDR1 MNHEY, CDR2 SVGAGI. The CDR3 has 15 residues. Between the trimmed V and J ends, which lost 4 bases and 1 base, there was a span of 12 bases. The CDR3 bases are TGTGCCAGCAGTTCGGGCCCGCTTGGCACAGATACGCAGTATTTT. It translates to CASSSGPLGTDTQYF.